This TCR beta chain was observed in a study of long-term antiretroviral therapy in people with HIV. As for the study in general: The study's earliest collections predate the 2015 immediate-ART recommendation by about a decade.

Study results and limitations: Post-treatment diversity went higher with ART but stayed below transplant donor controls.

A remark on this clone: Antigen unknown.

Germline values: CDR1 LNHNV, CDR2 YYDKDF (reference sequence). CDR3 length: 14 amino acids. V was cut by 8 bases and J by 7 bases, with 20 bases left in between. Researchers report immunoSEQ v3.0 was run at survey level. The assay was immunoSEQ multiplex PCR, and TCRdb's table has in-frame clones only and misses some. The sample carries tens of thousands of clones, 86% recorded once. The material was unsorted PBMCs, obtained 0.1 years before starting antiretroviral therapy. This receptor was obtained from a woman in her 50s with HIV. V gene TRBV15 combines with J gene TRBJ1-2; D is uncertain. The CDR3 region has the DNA TGTGCCACCTCCCCGTCCGGGAAAGTGGGTGGCTACACCTTC. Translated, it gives CATSPSGKVGGYTF.